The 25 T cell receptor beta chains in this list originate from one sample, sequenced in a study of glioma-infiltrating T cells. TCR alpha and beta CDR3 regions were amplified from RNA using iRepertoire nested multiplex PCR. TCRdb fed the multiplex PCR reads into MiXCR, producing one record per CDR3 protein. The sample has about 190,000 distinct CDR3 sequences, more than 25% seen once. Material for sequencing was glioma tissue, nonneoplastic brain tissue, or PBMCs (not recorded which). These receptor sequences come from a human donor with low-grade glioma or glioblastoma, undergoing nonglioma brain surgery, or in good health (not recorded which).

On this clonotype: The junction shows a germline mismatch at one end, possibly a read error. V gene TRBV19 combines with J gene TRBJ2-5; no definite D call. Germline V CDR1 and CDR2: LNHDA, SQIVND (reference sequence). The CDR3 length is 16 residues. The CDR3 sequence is CASSISTRTYQEIQYF. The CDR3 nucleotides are TGTGCCAGTAGTATCTCCACAAGGACGTACCAAGAGATCCAGTACTTC.

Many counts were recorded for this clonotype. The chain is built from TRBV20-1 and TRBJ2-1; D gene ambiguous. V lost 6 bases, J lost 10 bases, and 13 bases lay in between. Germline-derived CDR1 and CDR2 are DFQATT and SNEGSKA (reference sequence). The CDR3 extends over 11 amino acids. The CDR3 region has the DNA TGCAGTGCAGCCCCGAGCGCGGAGCAGTTCTTC. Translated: CSAAPSAEQFF.

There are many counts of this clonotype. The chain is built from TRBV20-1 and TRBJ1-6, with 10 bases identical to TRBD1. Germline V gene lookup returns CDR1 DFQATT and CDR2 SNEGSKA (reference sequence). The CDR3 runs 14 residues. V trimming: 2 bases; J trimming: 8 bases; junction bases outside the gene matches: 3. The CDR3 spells CSARPGTGDSPLHF. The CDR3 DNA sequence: TGCAGTGCTAGACCCGGGACAGGGGATTCACCCCTCCACTTT.

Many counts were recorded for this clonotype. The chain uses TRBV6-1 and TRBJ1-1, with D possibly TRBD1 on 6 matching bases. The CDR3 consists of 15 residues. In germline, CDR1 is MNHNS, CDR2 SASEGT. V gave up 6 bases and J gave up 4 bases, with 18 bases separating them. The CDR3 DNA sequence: TGTGCCAGCAGCAGAATGGAGGGGGTGGTCACTGAAGCTTTCTTT. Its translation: CASSRMEGVVTEAFF.

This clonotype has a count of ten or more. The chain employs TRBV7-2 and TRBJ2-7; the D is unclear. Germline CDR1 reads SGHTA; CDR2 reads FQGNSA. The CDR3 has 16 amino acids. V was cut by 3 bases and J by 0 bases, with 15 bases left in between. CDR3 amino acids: CASSFGYGGSSYEQYF. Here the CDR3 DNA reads TGTGCCAGCAGCTTTGGATACGGCGGAAGCTCCTACGAGCAGTACTTC.

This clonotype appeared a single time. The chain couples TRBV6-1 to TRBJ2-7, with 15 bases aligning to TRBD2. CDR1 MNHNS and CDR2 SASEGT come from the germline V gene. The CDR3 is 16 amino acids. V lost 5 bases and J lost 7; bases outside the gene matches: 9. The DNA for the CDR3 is TGTGCCAGCAGTTCCCGGACTAGCGGGAGGGCCCTTGAGCAGTACTTC. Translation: CASSSRTSGRALEQYF.

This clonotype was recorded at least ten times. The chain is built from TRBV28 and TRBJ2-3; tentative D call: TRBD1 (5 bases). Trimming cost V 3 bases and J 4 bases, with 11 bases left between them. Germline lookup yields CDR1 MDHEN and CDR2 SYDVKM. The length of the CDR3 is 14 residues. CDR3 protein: CASSLSRVADTQYF. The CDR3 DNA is TGTGCCAGCAGTTTGTCCAGGGTGGCAGATACGCAGTATTTT.

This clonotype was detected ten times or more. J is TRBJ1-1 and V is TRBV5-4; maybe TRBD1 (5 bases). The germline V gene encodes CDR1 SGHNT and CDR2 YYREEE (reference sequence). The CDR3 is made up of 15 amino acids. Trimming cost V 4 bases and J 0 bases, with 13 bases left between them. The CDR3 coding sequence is TGTGCCAGCAGCCTGGCTGGGGCGATGAACACTGAAGCTTTCTTT. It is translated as CASSLAGAMNTEAFF. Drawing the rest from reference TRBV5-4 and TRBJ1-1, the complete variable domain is ETGVTQSPTHLIKTRGQQVTLRCSSQSGHNTVSWYQQALGQGPQFIFQYYREEENGRGNFPPRFSGLQFPNYSSELNVNALELDDSALYLCASSLAGAMNTEAFFGQGTRLTVV.

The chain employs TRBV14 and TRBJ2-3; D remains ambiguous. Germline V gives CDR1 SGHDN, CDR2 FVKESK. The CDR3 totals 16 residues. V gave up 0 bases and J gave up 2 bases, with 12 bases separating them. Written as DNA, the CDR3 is TGTGCCAGCAGCCAAGATTATGGATCTTACACAGATACGCAGTATTTT. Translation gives CASSQDYGSYTDTQYF. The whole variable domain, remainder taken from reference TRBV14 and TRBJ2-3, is EAGVTQFPSHSVIEKGQTVTLRCDPISGHDNLYWYRRVMGKEIKFLLHFVKESKQDESGMPNNRFLAERTGGTYSTLKVQPAELEDSGVYFCASSQDYGSYTDTQYFGPGTRLTVL.

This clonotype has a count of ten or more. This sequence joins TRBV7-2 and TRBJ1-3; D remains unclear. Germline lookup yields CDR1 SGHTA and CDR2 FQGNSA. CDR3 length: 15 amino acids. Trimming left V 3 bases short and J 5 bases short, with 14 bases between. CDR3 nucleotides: TGTGCCAGCAGCTTCAAGTTTGGGGAGAGAAACACCATATATTTT. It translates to CASSFKFGERNTIYF.

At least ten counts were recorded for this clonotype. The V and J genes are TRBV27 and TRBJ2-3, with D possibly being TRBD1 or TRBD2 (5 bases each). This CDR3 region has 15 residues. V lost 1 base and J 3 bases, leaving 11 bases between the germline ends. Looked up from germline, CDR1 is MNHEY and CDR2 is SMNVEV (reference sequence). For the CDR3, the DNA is TGTGCCAGCAGTTTATTGGTTGGGGGAACAGATACGCAGTATTTT. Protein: CASSLLVGGTDTQYF.

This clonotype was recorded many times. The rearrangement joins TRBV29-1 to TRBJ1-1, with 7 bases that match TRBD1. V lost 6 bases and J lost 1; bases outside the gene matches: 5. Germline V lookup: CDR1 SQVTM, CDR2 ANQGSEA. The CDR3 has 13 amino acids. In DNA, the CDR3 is TGCAGCGTGCGACAGGGAGGGAACACTGAAGCTTTCTTT. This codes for CSVRQGGNTEAFF.

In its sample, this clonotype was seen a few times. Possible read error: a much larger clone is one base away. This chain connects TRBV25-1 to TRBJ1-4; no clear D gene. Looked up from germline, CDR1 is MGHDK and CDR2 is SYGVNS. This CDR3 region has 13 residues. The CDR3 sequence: CASREGEAEKMFF. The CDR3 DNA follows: TGTGCCAGCAGGGAGGGTGAGGCTGAAAAAATGTTTTTT.

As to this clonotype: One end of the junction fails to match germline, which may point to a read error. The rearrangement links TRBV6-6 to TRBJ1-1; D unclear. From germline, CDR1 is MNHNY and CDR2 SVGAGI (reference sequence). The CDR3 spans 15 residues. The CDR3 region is CASSYWTEMGNEAFF. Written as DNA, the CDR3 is TGTGCAAGCAGTTACTGGACCGAAATGGGAAATGAAGCTTTCTTT.

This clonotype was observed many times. In DNA form, the CDR3 reads TGTGCCAGCAGCTCCCGCCCCCCCGCGGGAGTGGGTGAGACCCAGTACTTC. Amino acid sequence: CASSSRPPAGVGETQYF. The rearrangement joins TRBV7-9 to TRBJ2-5, with 7 bases matching TRBD2. V gave up 4 bases and J gave up 5 bases; unmatched junction bases: 16. The CDR3 consists of 17 residues. Per the germline V gene, CDR1 is SEHNR and CDR2 is FQNEAQ (reference sequence).

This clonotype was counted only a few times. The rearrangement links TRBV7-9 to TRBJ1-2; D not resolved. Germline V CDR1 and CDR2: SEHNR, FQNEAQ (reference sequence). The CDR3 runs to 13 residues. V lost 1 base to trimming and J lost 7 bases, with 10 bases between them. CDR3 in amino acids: CASSLEAVFGYTF. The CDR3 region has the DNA TGTGCCAGCAGCTTAGAGGCAGTGTTTGGCTACACCTTC.

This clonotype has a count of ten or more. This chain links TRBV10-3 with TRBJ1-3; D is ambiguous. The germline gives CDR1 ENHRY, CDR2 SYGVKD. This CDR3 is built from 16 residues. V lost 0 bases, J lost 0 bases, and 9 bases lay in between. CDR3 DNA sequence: TGTGCCATCAGTGAGTCAGCGGCGAGCTCTGGAAACACCATATATTTT. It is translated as CAISESAASSGNTIYF.

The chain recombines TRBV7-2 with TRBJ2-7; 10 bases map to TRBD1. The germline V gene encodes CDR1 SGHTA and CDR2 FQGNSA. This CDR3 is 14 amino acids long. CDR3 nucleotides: TGTGTTAGCAGCCCGACAGGGGGCGACTACGAGCAGTACTTC. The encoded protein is CVSSPTGGDYEQYF.

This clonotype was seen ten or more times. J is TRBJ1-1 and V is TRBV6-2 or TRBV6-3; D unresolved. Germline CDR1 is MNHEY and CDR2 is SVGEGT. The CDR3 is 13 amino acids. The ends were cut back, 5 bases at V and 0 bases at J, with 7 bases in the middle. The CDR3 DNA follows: TGTGCCAGCAGTCTTTCGATGAACACTGAAGCTTTCTTT. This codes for CASSLSMNTEAFF.

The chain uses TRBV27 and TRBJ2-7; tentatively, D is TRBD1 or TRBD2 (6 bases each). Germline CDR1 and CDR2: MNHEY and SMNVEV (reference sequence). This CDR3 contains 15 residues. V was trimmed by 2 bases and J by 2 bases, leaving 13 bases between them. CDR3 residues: CASSLRGTPPYEQYF. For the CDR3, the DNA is TGTGCCAGCAGTTTACGGGGGACACCGCCCTACGAGCAGTACTTC.

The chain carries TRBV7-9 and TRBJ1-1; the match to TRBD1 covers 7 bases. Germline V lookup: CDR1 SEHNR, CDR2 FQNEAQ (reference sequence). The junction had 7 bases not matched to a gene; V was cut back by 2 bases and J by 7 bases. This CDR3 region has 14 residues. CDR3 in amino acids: CASSLRGPKNEAFF. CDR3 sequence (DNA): TGTGCCAGCAGCTTAAGGGGGCCGAAAAATGAAGCTTTCTTT.

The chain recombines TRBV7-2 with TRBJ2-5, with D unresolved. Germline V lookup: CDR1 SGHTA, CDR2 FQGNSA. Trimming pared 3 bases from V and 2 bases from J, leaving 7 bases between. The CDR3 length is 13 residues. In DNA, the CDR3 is TGTGCCAGCAGCTTTGACGAACAAGAGACCCAGTACTTC. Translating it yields CASSFDEQETQYF.

CDR3 loop: CASSLSGTSGKGEQFF. The CDR3 DNA sequence: TGTGCCAGCAGTTTATCGGGGACTAGCGGGAAGGGTGAGCAGTTCTTC. The chain joins TRBV27 to TRBJ2-1; 13 bases line up with TRBD2. V gave up 0 bases and J gave up 9 bases; unmatched junction bases: 5. This CDR3 is 16 amino acids long. The germline V gene encodes CDR1 MNHEY and CDR2 SMNVEV (reference sequence).

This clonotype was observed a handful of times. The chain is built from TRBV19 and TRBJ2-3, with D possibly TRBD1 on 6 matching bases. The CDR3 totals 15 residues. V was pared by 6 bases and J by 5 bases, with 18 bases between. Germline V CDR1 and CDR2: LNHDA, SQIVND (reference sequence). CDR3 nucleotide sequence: TGTGCCAGTAGCCTCAGGGGTTCGTTGGGAGATACGCAGTATTTT. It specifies CASSLRGSLGDTQYF. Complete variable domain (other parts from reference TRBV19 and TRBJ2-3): DGGITQSPKYLFRKEGQNVTLSCEQNLNHDAMYWYRQDPGQGLRLIYYSQIVNDFQKGDIAEGYSVSREKKESFPLTVTSAQKNPTAFYLCASSLRGSLGDTQYFGPGTRLTVL.

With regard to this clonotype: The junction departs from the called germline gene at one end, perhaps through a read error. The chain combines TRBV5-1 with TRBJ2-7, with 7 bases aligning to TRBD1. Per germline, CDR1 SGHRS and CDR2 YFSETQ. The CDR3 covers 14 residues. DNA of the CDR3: TGCGCCAGCAGCTTGCAGGGGGTCGCCTACGGGCAGTACTTC. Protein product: CASSLQGVAYGQYF.